The T cell receptor (beta chain) described here comes from a study of molecular identifiers for immune sequencing clone quantification. The study, taken as a whole, reports: One cell's worth of spiked Jurkat TCR RNA was reportedly detectable among about a million naive cells.

The table lists this clonotype with many counts. No antigen is known for it. Previously described methods and listed TCR primers were used for bulk TCR libraries. Each CDR3 protein is one row after TCRdb ran MiXCR on the PCR reads. The sample contains about 510,000 distinct CDR3 sequences, about a fifth of which appear only once. With 10%, 30% or 50% of RNA, about 17,000 to 1,000,000 naive CD8 T cells were sequenced. Sorting selected naive CD8 T cells with a CD8+CD4-CCR7+CD45RA+ phenotype. V was cut by 5 bases and J by 3 bases, with 11 bases left in between. CDR1 is SEHNR, CDR2 FQNEAQ, per germline (reference sequence). The CDR3 covers 14 residues.

The chain joins TRBV7-9 to TRBJ1-5; D uncertain. This sequence was found in a human donor in good health. Some libraries in this study had Jurkat cell RNA spiked in. Sequenced: naive CD8+ T cells from blood, with Jurkat cell RNA spiked in. As for subset: FACS-sorted CD8+CD4-CCR7+CD45RA+ naive T cells. CDR3 region: CASSPDITNQPQHF. CDR3 bases: TGTGCCAGCAGCCCCGACATCACCAATCAGCCCCAGCATTTT.